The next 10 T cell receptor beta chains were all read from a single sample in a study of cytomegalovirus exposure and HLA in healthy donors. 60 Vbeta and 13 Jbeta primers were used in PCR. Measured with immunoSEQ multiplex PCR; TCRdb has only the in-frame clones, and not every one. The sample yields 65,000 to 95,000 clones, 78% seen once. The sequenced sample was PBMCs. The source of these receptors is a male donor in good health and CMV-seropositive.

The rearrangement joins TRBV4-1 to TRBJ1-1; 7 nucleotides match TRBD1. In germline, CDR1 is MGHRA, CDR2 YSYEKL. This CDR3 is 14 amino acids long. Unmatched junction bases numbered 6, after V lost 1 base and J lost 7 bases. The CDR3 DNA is TGCGCCAGCAGCCAAGGGTCCAGGGGGGATGAAGCTTTCTTT. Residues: CASSQGSRGDEAFF.

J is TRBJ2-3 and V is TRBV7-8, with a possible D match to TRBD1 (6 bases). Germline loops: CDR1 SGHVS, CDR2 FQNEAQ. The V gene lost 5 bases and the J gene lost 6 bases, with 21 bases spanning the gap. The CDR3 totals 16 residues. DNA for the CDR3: TGTGCCAGCAGCGCCCCTCTCCGTGGGCAGGGGGATACGCAGTATTTT. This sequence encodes CASSAPLRGQGDTQYF.

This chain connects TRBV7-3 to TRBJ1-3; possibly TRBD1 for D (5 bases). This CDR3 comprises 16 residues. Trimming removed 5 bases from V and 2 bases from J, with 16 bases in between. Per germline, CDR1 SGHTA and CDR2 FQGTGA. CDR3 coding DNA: TGTGCCAGCAGCATGCAAGGGGCTATCCCTGGAAACACCATATATTTT. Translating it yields CASSMQGAIPGNTIYF.

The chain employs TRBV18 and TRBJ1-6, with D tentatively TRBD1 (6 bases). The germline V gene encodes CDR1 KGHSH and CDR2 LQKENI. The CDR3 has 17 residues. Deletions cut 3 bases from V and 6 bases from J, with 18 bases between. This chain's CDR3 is CASSPFGGQSSNSPLHF. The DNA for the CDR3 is TGTGCCAGCTCACCGTTCGGGGGGCAATCAAGTAATTCACCCCTCCACTTT.

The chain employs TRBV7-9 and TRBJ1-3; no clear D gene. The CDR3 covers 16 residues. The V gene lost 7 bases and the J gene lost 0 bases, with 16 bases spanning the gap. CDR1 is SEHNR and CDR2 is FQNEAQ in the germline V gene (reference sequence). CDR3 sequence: CASTTRGGSSGNTIYF. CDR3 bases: TGTGCCAGCACCACCCGAGGTGGGAGCTCTGGAAACACCATATATTTT.

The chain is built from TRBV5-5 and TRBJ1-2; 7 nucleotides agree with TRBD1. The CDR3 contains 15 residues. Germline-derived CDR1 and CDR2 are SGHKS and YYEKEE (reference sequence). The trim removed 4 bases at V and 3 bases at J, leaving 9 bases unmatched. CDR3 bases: TGTGCCAGCAGCCCAAGGGGACAGAACGACTATGGCTACACCTTC. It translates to CASSPRGQNDYGYTF.

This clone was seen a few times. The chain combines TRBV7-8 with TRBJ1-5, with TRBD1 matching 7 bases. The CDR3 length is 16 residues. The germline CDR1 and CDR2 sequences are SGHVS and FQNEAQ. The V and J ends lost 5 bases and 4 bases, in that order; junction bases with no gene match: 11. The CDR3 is CASSRYRGTANQPQHF. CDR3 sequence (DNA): TGTGCCAGCAGCCGATACCGTGGGACAGCAAATCAGCCCCAGCATTTT.

CDR3 nucleotides: TGCGCCAGCAGCTTGTTAGGGGGCGGCACAGATACGCAGTATTTT. Amino acids: CASSLLGGGTDTQYF. This rearrangement joins TRBV5-1 to TRBJ2-3, with 7 nucleotides matching TRBD1. CDR3 length equals 15 residues. In germline, CDR1 is SGHRS, CDR2 YFSETQ. Unmatched junction bases numbered 3, after V lost 1 base and J lost 1 base.

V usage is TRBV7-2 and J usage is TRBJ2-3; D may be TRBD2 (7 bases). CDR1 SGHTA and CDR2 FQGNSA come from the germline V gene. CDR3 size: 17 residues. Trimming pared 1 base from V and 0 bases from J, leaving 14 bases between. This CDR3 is CASSLVGGGGSTDTQYF. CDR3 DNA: TGTGCCAGCAGCTTAGTGGGGGGCGGGGGCAGCACAGATACGCAGTATTTT.

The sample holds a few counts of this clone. The CDR3 nucleotides read TGCGCCAGCAGCTTGACTCCAGGGTCTGGAAACACCATATATTTT. Amino acid sequence: CASSLTPGSGNTIYF. The gene calls are TRBV5-1 and TRBJ1-3; tentatively, D is TRBD1 (5 bases). V lost 1 base, J lost 1 base, and 9 bases lay in between. The germline gives CDR1 SGHRS, CDR2 YFSETQ. The CDR3 sequence is 15 residues long.